What follows is one TCR beta chain and its context. The sample is drawn from a study of blood T cell repertoires in COVID-19. Study overall: Donors in the United States, Italy and Spain gave samples during acute or convalescent COVID-19.

Participant ages covered about 18 to 89 years across 20 to 30 US areas. In the original processing: Quantification of nucleated cells was approximated via reference gene primer amplification. Some clones are missing from TCRdb's copy, which holds only in-frame ones; the method was immunoSEQ multiplex PCR. V and J calls and clone size come straight from that table; D and trimming were deduced from the DNA. The sample records a few hundred thousand clones, about nine tenths being singletons. Sequenced: PBMCs or T cells enriched from blood (not recorded which). The sequence derives from a woman between 25 and 40 years old who had been exposed to COVID-19.

In DNA, the CDR3 is TGTGCCAGCAGTTACGCGGCTAGCGGAGCCCCAGATACGCAGTATTTT. This encodes CASSYAASGAPDTQYF. The chain couples TRBV6-6 to TRBJ2-3, with TRBD2 matching over 7 bases. V shed 2 bases and J 4 bases; nucleotides not matched to a gene: 9. Germline V lookup: CDR1 MNHNY, CDR2 SVGAGI (reference sequence). The CDR3 totals 16 residues.